This T cell receptor beta chain was sequenced during a study of blood T cell repertoires in COVID-19. Study members were between 18 and 89 years old and lived in some 22 US regions. Categorization into cohorts depended on clinical history that participants reported. Donors of Cohort 3 who recovered were those that had two negative PCRs, clearance, or symptom resolution. The germline CDR1 and CDR2 sequences are LNHDA and SQIVND (reference sequence). The CDR3 sequence is 16 residues long. Deletions cut 4 bases from V and 0 bases from J, with 13 bases between. Sequenced by immunoSEQ multiplex PCR; TCRdb stores in-frame clones only, minus some. The table has about 160,000 clones, around 84% seen once.

The V and J genes are TRBV19 and TRBJ1-5; D is possibly TRBD1 (6 bases). Input material: PBMCs or T cells enriched from blood (not recorded which). This receptor was identified in a man in his forties who had recovered from COVID-19. The CDR3 spells CASSKQTGFSNQPQHF. CDR3 nucleotides: TGTGCCAGTAGTAAACAGACAGGTTTTAGCAATCAGCCCCAGCATTTT. Looking up the rest from reference TRBV19 and TRBJ1-5 gives the full variable domain: DGGITQSPKYLFRKEGQNVTLSCEQNLNHDAMYWYRQDPGQGLRLIYYSQIVNDFQKGDIAEGYSVSREKKESFPLTVTSAQKNPTAFYLCASSKQTGFSNQPQHFGDGTRLSIL.